Below, 20 T cell receptor beta chains from the same sample are listed, as sequenced in a study of control samples from healthy donors and cancer patients. Clones were sequenced by immunoSEQ multiplex PCR, and TCRdb holds only the in-frame ones, with some missing. The sample holds 100,000 to 150,000 clones, approximately 92% seen once. Sequenced input: PBMCs. The receptors here all came from a man of 80 years or more with head and neck cancer.

This chain joins TRBV5-1 and TRBJ2-2; 8 bases align to TRBD1. V lost 4 bases and J lost 6; bases outside the gene matches: 8. The germline V gene has CDR1 SGHRS and CDR2 YFSETQ. The CDR3 extends over 15 amino acids. The DNA of the CDR3 is TGCGCCAGCAGCCCCGGGACAGGCTTCGCCGGGGAGCTGTTTTTT. It specifies CASSPGTGFAGELFF.

The chain joins TRBV5-1 to TRBJ2-3; D is undetermined. Per the germline V gene, CDR1 is SGHRS and CDR2 is YFSETQ. The CDR3 runs to 14 residues. The germline V and J ends were trimmed by 0 bases and 5 bases, with 10 bases remaining between them. The chain's CDR3 is CASSLDVGRDTQYF. DNA for the CDR3: TGCGCCAGCAGCTTGGACGTGGGTAGAGATACGCAGTATTTT.

This chain connects TRBV5-1 to TRBJ2-3; a weak D match, TRBD2 (6 bases). This CDR3 is built from 15 residues. Germline CDR1 reads SGHRS; CDR2 reads YFSETQ. The germline V and J ends were trimmed by 4 bases and 1 base, with 13 bases remaining between them. The CDR3 is CASSPEGLGTDTQYF. The DNA for the CDR3 is TGCGCCAGCAGCCCCGAGGGACTTGGCACAGATACGCAGTATTTT.

The gene calls are TRBV19 and TRBJ1-2; no clear D gene. The CDR3 has 13 residues. Germline V CDR1 and CDR2: LNHDA, SQIVND (reference sequence). V shed 3 bases and J shed 1 base, with 6 bases lying between them. This CDR3 reads CASSITVNYGYTF. The CDR3 bases are TGTGCCAGTAGTATCACAGTTAACTATGGCTACACCTTC.

The chain combines TRBV27 with TRBJ2-7; D is unclear. V lost 8 bases, J lost 0 bases, and 17 bases lay in between. The CDR3 loop spans 15 amino acids. CDR1 and CDR2 (germline): MNHEY, SMNVEV (reference sequence). CDR3 in DNA: TGTGCCAGCTCCCCTGCGGTCGATAGCTCCTACGAGCAGTACTTC. This sequence encodes CASSPAVDSSYEQYF.

V usage is TRBV24-1 and J usage is TRBJ2-7, with D hard to call. The ends were cut back, 3 bases at V and 0 bases at J, with 11 bases in the middle. From germline, CDR1 is KGHDR and CDR2 SFDVKD. CDR3 length: 15 residues. CDR3 residues: CATSDPVASSYEQYF. CDR3 DNA sequence: TGTGCCACCAGTGATCCCGTTGCGAGCTCCTACGAGCAGTACTTC.

This clone came up a few times. This rearrangement joins TRBV28 to TRBJ1-1; D might be TRBD1 (6 bases). The V gene's germline CDR1 is MDHEN and CDR2 SYDVKM. V lost 10 bases and J 3 bases, leaving 15 bases between the germline ends. This CDR3 spans 13 amino acids. The chain's CDR3 is CAIVDSSYTEAFF. In nucleotides, the CDR3 is TGTGCCATCGTGGACAGTTCTTACACTGAAGCTTTCTTT.

This chain uses TRBV27 with TRBJ2-5; D not resolved. The V gene lost 7 bases and the J gene lost 5 bases, with 11 bases spanning the gap. The CDR3 loop spans 12 amino acids. CDR1 and CDR2 from the germline V gene are MNHEY and SMNVEV (reference sequence). In DNA form, the CDR3 reads TGTGCCAGCATGGTAGCCGACGAGACCCAGTACTTC. It translates to CASMVADETQYF.

The V gene is TRBV6-2 or TRBV6-3, the J gene TRBJ1-2, with D unclear. Germline V gene sequence: CDR1 MNHEY, CDR2 SVGEGT. The CDR3 has 11 amino acids. Trimming cost V 5 bases and J 6 bases, with 7 bases left between them. As DNA, the CDR3 is TGTGCCAGCAGTACCTGGGATGGCTACACCTTC. This codes for CASSTWDGYTF.

This chain links TRBV10-3 with TRBJ2-2; 13 bases line up with TRBD2. Germline V gene data show CDR1 as ENHRY and CDR2 as SYGVKD. The CDR3 is 16 amino acids. Losses at the gene ends were 11 bases for V and 7 bases for J; bases not matched to a gene: 13. CDR3 loop: CALPPLAGGPGGELFF. Here the CDR3 DNA reads TGTGCCTTACCACCACTAGCGGGGGGGCCAGGCGGGGAGCTGTTTTTT.

This clone appeared a single time. V and J are TRBV3-1 (or the pseudogene TRBV3-2) and TRBJ2-7; 8 nucleotides line up with TRBD1. V trimming: 3 bases; J trimming: 4 bases; junction bases outside the gene matches: 5. Germline V gene sequence: CDR1 LGHDT, CDR2 YNNKEL (reference sequence). This CDR3 is built from 14 residues. The CDR3: CASSQIGQGYEQYF. In DNA form, the CDR3 reads TGTGCCAGCAGCCAGATCGGACAGGGTTACGAGCAGTACTTC.

This chain links TRBV6-5 with TRBJ1-2; the match to TRBD1 covers 7 bases. V shed 2 bases, J shed 7 bases, and the junction held 10 bases outside the gene matches. The CDR3 is 15 amino acids. The V gene's germline CDR1 is MNHEY and CDR2 SVGAGI. The CDR3 is CASSYLYRGRGGYTF. For the CDR3, the DNA is TGTGCCAGCAGTTACCTCTACAGGGGCCGAGGTGGCTACACCTTC.

The rearrangement joins TRBV6-5 to TRBJ2-7; 8 nucleotides agree with TRBD1. The CDR3 is made up of 13 amino acids. V gave up 11 bases and J gave up 7 bases; unmatched junction bases: 13. Germline V gene data show CDR1 as MNHEY and CDR2 as SVGAGI. The CDR3 region is CAGAQGAGGEQYF. CDR3 nucleotide sequence: TGTGCCGGTGCCCAGGGGGCCGGAGGGGAGCAGTACTTC.

The rearrangement joins TRBV6-6 to TRBJ2-7; D gene unclear. Germline-derived CDR1 and CDR2 are MNHNY and SVGAGI (reference sequence). The CDR3 is 13 amino acids. Trimming removed 0 bases from V and 2 bases from J, with 5 bases in between. CDR3 DNA sequence: TGTGCCAGCAGTTACTCGACCCCCTACGAGCAGTACTTC. It encodes CASSYSTPYEQYF.

The chain recombines TRBV11-2 with TRBJ1-2, with D hard to call. The CDR3 totals 14 residues. V was shortened by 4 bases and J by 2 bases, with 11 bases between the two germline ends. The germline gives CDR1 SGHAT, CDR2 FQNNGV. CDR3 amino acids: CASSSLRQNYGYTF. The CDR3 DNA reads TGTGCCAGCAGCTCCTTGCGGCAGAACTATGGCTACACCTTC.

V gene TRBV6-5 combines with J gene TRBJ2-2; TRBD1 agrees at 7 bases. The CDR3 runs 14 residues. J was trimmed by 5 bases and V by 7 bases; bases with no gene match: 7. Looked up from germline, CDR1 is MNHEY and CDR2 is SVGAGI. In DNA, the CDR3 is TGTGCCAGCAACCGGGACAGAGGAACCGGGGAGCTGTTTTTT. Translation: CASNRDRGTGELFF.

The chain combines TRBV5-1 with TRBJ2-7; D possibly uses TRBD1 or TRBD2 (5 bases each). The CDR3 sequence is 14 residues long. Trimming took 4 bases from V and 2 from J, leaving 13 bases between them. Germline values: CDR1 SGHRS, CDR2 YFSETQ. DNA for the CDR3: TGCGCCAGCAGCGTCTTCGGGACGGCCTACGAGCAGTACTTC. Translation: CASSVFGTAYEQYF.

The rearrangement joins TRBV29-1 to TRBJ1-6; 7 bases match TRBD1. Per germline, CDR1 SQVTM and CDR2 ANQGSEA. The ends lost 5 bases at V and 4 bases at J; junction bases unmatched: 5. This CDR3 has 14 residues. Here the CDR3 reads CSVRAGGYNSPLHF. In nucleotides, the CDR3 is TGCAGCGTTCGAGCAGGGGGGTATAATTCACCCCTCCACTTT.

The chain links TRBV3-1 (or the pseudogene TRBV3-2) to TRBJ1-2, with D unresolved. V was clipped by 3 bases and J by 2 bases, with 10 bases between them. Germline CDR1 is LGHDT and CDR2 is YNNKEL (reference sequence). There are 14 residues in the CDR3. The chain's CDR3 is CASSHLDTNYGYTF. In DNA, the CDR3 is TGTGCCAGCAGCCACTTAGACACCAACTATGGCTACACCTTC.

The V and J genes are TRBV19 and TRBJ2-7; 7 positions agree with TRBD1. Germline trimming cut 8 bases from V and 3 bases from J; bases unmatched to any gene: 7. Per the germline V gene, CDR1 is LNHDA and CDR2 is SQIVND (reference sequence). CDR3 length equals 13 residues. The CDR3 nucleotides are TGTGCCAGTTCCGGGACAGACCACTACGAGCAGTACTTC. Encoded protein: CASSGTDHYEQYF.